This TCR beta chain was documented in a study of blood T cell repertoires in COVID-19. Residents of 24 US areas, aged about 18 to 89 years, made up the participants. The germline gives CDR1 SNHLY, CDR2 FYNNEI. The ends were cut back, 11 bases at V and 5 bases at J, with 13 bases in the middle. The CDR3 spans 11 residues. Method: immunoSEQ multiplex PCR; TCRdb's copy keeps in-frame clones and lacks some. The sample records about 240,000 clones, around 86% being singletons. This sequence joins TRBV2 and TRBJ2-7; D may be TRBD1 (6 bases). This sequence was found in a woman aged 40 to 50 with acute COVID-19. The sequencing input was PBMCs or T cells enriched from blood (not recorded which). CDR3 sequence reads: CACGQNHEQYF. Written as DNA, the CDR3 is TGTGCCTGTGGACAGAACCACGAGCAGTACTTC.